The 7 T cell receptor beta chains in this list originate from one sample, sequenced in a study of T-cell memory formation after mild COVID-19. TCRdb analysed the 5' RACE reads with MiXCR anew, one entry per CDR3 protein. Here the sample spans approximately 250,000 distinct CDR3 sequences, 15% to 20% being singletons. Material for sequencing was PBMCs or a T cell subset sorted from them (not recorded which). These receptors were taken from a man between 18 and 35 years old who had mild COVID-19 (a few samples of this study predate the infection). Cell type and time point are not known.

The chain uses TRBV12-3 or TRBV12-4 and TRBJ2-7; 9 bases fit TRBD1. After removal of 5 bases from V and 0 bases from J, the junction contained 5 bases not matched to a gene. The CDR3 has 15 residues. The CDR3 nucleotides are TGTGCCAGCAGTCCCCCGGGACAGGGCTCCTACGAGCAGTACTTC. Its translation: CASSPPGQGSYEQYF.

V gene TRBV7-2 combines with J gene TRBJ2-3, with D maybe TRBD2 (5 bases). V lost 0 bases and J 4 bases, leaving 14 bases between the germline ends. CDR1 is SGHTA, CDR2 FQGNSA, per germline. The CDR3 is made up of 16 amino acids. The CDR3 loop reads CASSLAPSLRADTQYF. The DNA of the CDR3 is TGTGCCAGCAGCTTAGCCCCAAGTTTGAGGGCAGATACGCAGTATTTT.

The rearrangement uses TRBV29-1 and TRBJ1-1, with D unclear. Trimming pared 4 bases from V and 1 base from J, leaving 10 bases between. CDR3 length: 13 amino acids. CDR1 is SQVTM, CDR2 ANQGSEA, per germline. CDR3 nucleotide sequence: TGCAGCGTTGTACAGCCGAGGAACACTGAAGCTTTCTTT. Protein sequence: CSVVQPRNTEAFF. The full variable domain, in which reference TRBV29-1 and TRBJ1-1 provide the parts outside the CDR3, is SAVISQKPSRDICQRGTSLTIQCQVDSQVTMMFWYRQQPGQSLTLIATANQGSEATYESGFVIDKFPISRPNLTFSTLTVSNMSPEDSSIYLCSVVQPRNTEAFFGQGTRLTVV.

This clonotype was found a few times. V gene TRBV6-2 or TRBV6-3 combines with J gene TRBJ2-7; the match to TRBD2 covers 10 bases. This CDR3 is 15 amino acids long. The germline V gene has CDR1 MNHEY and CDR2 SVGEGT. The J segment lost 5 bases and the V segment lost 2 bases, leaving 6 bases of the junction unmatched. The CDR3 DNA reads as TGTGCCAGCAGTTACCAGCGGGGGGGCTTCAACGAGCAGTACGTC. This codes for CASSYQRGGFNEQYV.

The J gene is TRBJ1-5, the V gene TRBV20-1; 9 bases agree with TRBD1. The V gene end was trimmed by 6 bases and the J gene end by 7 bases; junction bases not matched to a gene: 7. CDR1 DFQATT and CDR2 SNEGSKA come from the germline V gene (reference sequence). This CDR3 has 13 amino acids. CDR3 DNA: TGCAGTGCAACAGGGGGCGCTGAACAGCCCCAGCATTTT. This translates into CSATGGAEQPQHF.

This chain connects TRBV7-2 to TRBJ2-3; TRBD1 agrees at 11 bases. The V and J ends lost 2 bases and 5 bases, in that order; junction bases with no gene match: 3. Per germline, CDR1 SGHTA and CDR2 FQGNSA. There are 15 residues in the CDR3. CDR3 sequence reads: CASSLSGQGEDTQYF. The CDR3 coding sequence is TGTGCCAGCAGCTTATCGGGACAGGGGGAAGATACGCAGTATTTT.

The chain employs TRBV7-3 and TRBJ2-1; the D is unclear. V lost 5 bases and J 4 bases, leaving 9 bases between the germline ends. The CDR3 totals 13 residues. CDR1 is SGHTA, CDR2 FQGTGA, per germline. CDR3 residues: CASSETPYNEQFF. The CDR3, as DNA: TGTGCCAGCAGCGAGACCCCGTACAATGAGCAGTTCTTC.